The T cell receptor beta chain under discussion was sequenced for a study of T cell repertoires in cytomegalovirus infection. Whole-study context: Both a matching HLA type and CMV infection were indicated by public TCR beta signatures.

The study's findings and limits: CMV-specific TCR beta clonotypes restricted by HLA-C were the ones dominating the ex vivo response. Of the TCR beta families, the public ones yielded a cumulative frequency that identified carriers of CMV plus the relevant HLA.

This clonotype was seen a handful of times. What it binds is not known. The CDR3 sequence is 12 residues long. V gave up 10 bases and J gave up 5 bases, with 14 bases separating them. Germline loops: CDR1 MNHNS, CDR2 SASEGT. TCRdb itself ran the reads through MiXCR, one entry per CDR3 protein. In the table there are about 890,000 distinct CDR3 sequences, more than 25% of which are singletons. The clonotype was recovered from a human donor in good health (CMV status not recorded). Some clones in this sample may be carry-over from other donors' samples. The chain is built from TRBV6-1 and TRBJ1-1; no clear D gene. This sample comprised cultured CD8+ T cells from PBMCs, obtained from culture after CMV antigen stimulation. The CDR3 DNA follows: TGTGCCACCAACACCGGTTGGACTGAAGCTTTCTTT. Protein sequence: CATNTGWTEAFF.